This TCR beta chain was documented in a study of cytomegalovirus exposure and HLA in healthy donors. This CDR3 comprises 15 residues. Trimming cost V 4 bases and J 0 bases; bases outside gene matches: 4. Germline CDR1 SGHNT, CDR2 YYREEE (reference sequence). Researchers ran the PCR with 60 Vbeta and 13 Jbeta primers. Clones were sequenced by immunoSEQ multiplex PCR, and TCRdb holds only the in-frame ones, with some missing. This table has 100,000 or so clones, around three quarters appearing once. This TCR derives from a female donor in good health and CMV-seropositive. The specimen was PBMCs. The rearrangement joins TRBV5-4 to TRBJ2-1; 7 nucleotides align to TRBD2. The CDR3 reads CASSVPGGSYNEQFF. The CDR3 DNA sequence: TGTGCCAGCAGCGTCCCGGGGGGCTCCTACAATGAGCAGTTCTTC.